This T cell receptor beta chain was retrieved from a study of early T cells in non-severe SARS-CoV-2 infection. Each CDR3 protein is one row after TCRdb ran MiXCR on the 5' RACE reads. The table has more than 45,000 distinct CDR3 sequences, 9.5% to 15% seen once. The V gene's germline CDR1 is SNHLY and CDR2 FYNNEI. The CDR3 sequence is 16 residues long. The V gene end was trimmed by 5 bases and the J gene end by 1 base; junction bases not matched to a gene: 5. This clonotype came up a few times. This chain joins TRBV2 and TRBJ2-2; TRBD1 agrees at 9 bases. Sequencing was done on a sample of whole blood. This TCR came from an adult who was a healthcare worker with PCR-confirmed SARS-CoV-2 infection or an uninfected control (not recorded which). CDR3 loop: CASSPRTGVNTGELFF. The CDR3 DNA sequence: TGTGCCAGCAGTCCAAGGACAGGGGTGAACACCGGGGAGCTGTTTTTT.